The 27 T cell receptor beta chains in this list originate from one sample, sequenced in a study of monozygotic twins with inflammatory bowel disease. Reanalyzing the 5' RACE reads, TCRdb keeps one entry per CDR3 protein, without DNA. This sample's clone table lists approximately 390,000 distinct CDR3 sequences. Sequenced sample: blood. These receptors originate from a human donor with ulcerative colitis or Crohn's disease, or a healthy co-twin of an affected twin (not recorded which).

This chain uses TRBV6-2 or TRBV6-3 with TRBJ2-2; there is no DNA to check the TCRdb D call of TRBD2. The CDR3 runs 15 residues. Germline lookup yields CDR1 MNHEY and CDR2 SVGEGT. This chain's CDR3 is CASSSSGVHTGELFF.

The chain's CDR3 is CAISELQGVSGYTF. The chain combines TRBV10-3 with TRBJ1-2; TCRdb gives TRBD1 as the D gene, but with no DNA this cannot be confirmed. The CDR3 sequence is 14 residues long. The germline CDR1 and CDR2 sequences are ENHRY and SYGVKD.

This chain uses TRBV30 with TRBJ2-3. This CDR3 spans 12 amino acids. Germline V gene sequence: CDR1 GTSNPN, CDR2 SVGIG (reference sequence). CDR3 protein: CAFTPGTDTQYF.

This sequence joins TRBV20-1 and TRBJ1-5; TCRdb selects TRBD1, and the lack of DNA leaves this call unchecked. This CDR3 region has 15 residues. Germline loops: CDR1 DFQATT, CDR2 SNEGSKA (reference sequence). The CDR3 here is CSVRDRSHSNQPQHF.

The chain couples TRBV24-1 to TRBJ2-1; TCRdb's D call of TRBD1 is untestable without DNA. The CDR3 totals 16 residues. Germline CDR1 and CDR2: KGHDR and SFDVKD. The CDR3 spells CATSEFGTGAYNEQFF.

This rearrangement joins TRBV29-1 to TRBJ2-7; TCRdb proposes TRBD1, but this gene call is untestable without DNA. This CDR3 has 16 amino acids. CDR1 and CDR2 from the germline V gene are SQVTM and ANQGSEA. The CDR3 region is CSVVRRIGRGIDEQYF.

V gene TRBV20-1 combines with J gene TRBJ1-2; TCRdb proposes TRBD1, but this gene call is untestable without DNA. This CDR3 contains 13 residues. Per the germline V gene, CDR1 is DFQATT and CDR2 is SNEGSKA (reference sequence). CDR3 sequence: CSAYGTNGYGYTF.

V gene TRBV5-1 combines with J gene TRBJ2-1; the D call of TRBD2 rests on TCRdb alone, since no DNA is present to check it. The CDR3 runs to 16 residues. The V gene's germline CDR1 is SGHRS and CDR2 YFSETQ. CDR3 residues: CASSFPSSGSGNEQFF.

The genes are TRBV3-1 and TRBJ2-2. This CDR3 is built from 15 residues. The germline CDR1 and CDR2 sequences are LGHDT and YNNKEL (reference sequence). This CDR3 reads CASSQSARGTGELFF.

This chain joins TRBV7-6 and TRBJ2-3. Per germline, CDR1 SGHVS and CDR2 FNYEAQ. The CDR3 totals 14 residues. CDR3 protein: CASSFYKSTDTQYF.

The chain's CDR3 is CASSFAPSPGSGSYNEQFF. The V call is TRBV5-1, the J call TRBJ2-1; TCRdb indicates TRBD1, and absent DNA this call remains unverified. The CDR3 extends over 19 amino acids. In germline, CDR1 is SGHRS, CDR2 YFSETQ. Full variable domain (outside the CDR3, taken from reference TRBV5-1 and TRBJ2-1): KAGVTQTPRYLIKTRGQQVTLSCSPISGHRSVSWYQQTPGQGLQFLFEYFSETQRNKGNFPGRFSGRQFSNSRSEMNVSTLELGDSALYLCASSFAPSPGSGSYNEQFFGPGTRLTVL.

The rearrangement joins TRBV6-1 to TRBJ1-6; without DNA, the TCRdb call of TRBD1 cannot be checked. The CDR3 totals 14 residues. Germline CDR1 reads MNHNS; CDR2 reads SASEGT. CDR3 sequence: CASRAGTGYSPLHF.

This rearrangement joins TRBV7-9 to TRBJ2-2; TCRdb gives TRBD1 as the D gene, but with no DNA this cannot be confirmed. This CDR3 is 16 amino acids long. Germline CDR1 is SEHNR and CDR2 is FQNEAQ (reference sequence). The CDR3 reads CASSLCGQSNTGELFF.

This chain links TRBV5-7 with TRBJ2-1; TCRdb proposes TRBD1, but this gene call is untestable without DNA. TRBV5-7 is annotated as an ORF whose role is uncertain. The CDR3 is made up of 15 amino acids. CDR3 residues: CASSLRDREGNEQFF.

J is TRBJ2-7 and V is TRBV6-1; the D call from TCRdb, TRBD1, cannot be confirmed without DNA. This CDR3 has 15 residues. Germline values: CDR1 MNHNS, CDR2 SASEGT. CDR3 in amino acids: CASTKGGLGRGEQYF.

The chain joins TRBV14 to TRBJ2-7. CDR3 length: 14 amino acids. Germline assignment: CDR1 SGHDN and CDR2 FVKESK. The CDR3: CASSQVLSSYEQYF.

The chain combines TRBV15 with TRBJ2-2. This CDR3 is 13 amino acids long. CDR1 is LNHNV and CDR2 is YYDKDF in the germline V gene (reference sequence). The CDR3 sequence: CATSTVSTGELFF.

The CDR3 spells CASRTTGITGELFF. The chain links TRBV12-3 or TRBV12-4 to TRBJ2-2; with no DNA, the TCRdb D assignment of TRBD1 cannot be verified. This CDR3 comprises 14 residues.

The V call is TRBV5-1, the J call TRBJ1-1; TCRdb returns TRBD1, unconfirmable since there is no DNA. This CDR3 region has 16 residues. Germline values: CDR1 SGHRS, CDR2 YFSETQ. The CDR3 reads CASSFTRTEMNTEAFF.

J is TRBJ2-3 and V is TRBV10-3. Germline V gene sequence: CDR1 ENHRY, CDR2 SYGVKD. This CDR3 contains 17 residues. The CDR3: CAISESKLVEGTDTQYF.

The chain links TRBV7-2 to TRBJ2-1; TCRdb names TRBD2, which stays unverified in the absence of DNA. Germline V gene data show CDR1 as SGHTA and CDR2 as FQGNSA. The CDR3 contains 16 residues. This chain's CDR3 is CASSFPLAGSYNEQFF.

This chain uses TRBV3-1 with TRBJ2-7; TCRdb designates TRBD1, a call that cannot be tested without DNA. CDR1 and CDR2 (germline): LGHDT, YNNKEL (reference sequence). The CDR3 loop spans 14 amino acids. The chain's CDR3 is CASSQERGTYEQYF.

The rearrangement uses TRBV7-9 and TRBJ2-3. Germline lookup yields CDR1 SEHNR and CDR2 FQNEAQ (reference sequence). The CDR3 covers 12 residues. The CDR3 loop reads CASSRGTDTQYF.

The V and J genes are TRBV7-7 and TRBJ2-3; TCRdb designates TRBD2, a call that cannot be tested without DNA. Germline CDR1 reads SSHAT; CDR2 reads FNYEAQ (reference sequence). The CDR3 covers 14 residues. The CDR3 sequence: CASSPLLTGGEQYF. Looking up the rest from reference TRBV7-7 and TRBJ2-3 gives the full variable domain: GAGVSQSPRYKVTKRGQDVTLRCDPISSHATLYWYQQALGQGPEFLTYFNYEAQPDKSGLPSDRFSAERPEGSISTLTIQRTEQRDSAMYRCASSPLLTGGEQYFGPGTRLTVL.

This sequence joins TRBV13 and TRBJ2-2; TCRdb's D call of TRBD1 is untestable without DNA. Germline-derived CDR1 and CDR2 are PRHDT and FYEKMQ (reference sequence). This CDR3 region has 14 residues. CDR3 protein: CASKAGGTTGGLFF. Full variable domain (remainder filled in from reference TRBV13 and TRBJ2-2): AAGVIQSPRHLIKEKRETATLKCYPIPRHDTVYWYQQGPGQDPQFLISFYEKMQSDKGSIPDRFSAQQFSDYHSELNMSSLELGDSALYFCASKAGGTTGGLFFGEGSRLTVL.

The chain carries TRBV5-1 and TRBJ2-5; the TCRdb D gene call, TRBD2, has no DNA to confirm it. This CDR3 region has 16 residues. Germline V gives CDR1 SGHRS, CDR2 YFSETQ. The CDR3 here is CASSLQTSGRSETQYF.

J is TRBJ2-3 and V is TRBV5-5; there is no DNA to check the TCRdb D call of TRBD2. Germline CDR1 reads SGHKS; CDR2 reads YYEKEE (reference sequence). The CDR3 consists of 16 residues. The CDR3 region is CASSLDVLAGADTQYF. The variable domain in full, completed from reference TRBV5-5 and TRBJ2-3, reads DAGVTQSPTHLIKTRGQQVTLRCSPISGHKSVSWYQQVLGQGPQFIFQYYEKEERGRGNFPDRFSARQFPNYSSELNVNALLLGDSALYLCASSLDVLAGADTQYFGPGTRLTVL.